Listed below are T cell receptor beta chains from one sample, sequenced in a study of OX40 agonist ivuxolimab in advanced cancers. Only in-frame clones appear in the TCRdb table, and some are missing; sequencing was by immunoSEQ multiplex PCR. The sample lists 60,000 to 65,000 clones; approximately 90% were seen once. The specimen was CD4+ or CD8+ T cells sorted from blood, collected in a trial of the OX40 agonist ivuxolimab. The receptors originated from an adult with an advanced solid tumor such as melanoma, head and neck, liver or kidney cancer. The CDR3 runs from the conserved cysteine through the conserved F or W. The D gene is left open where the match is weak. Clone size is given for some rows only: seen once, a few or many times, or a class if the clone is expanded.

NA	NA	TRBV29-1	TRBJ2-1	CSVELQVDEQFF	TGCAGCGTTGAGTTACAAGTGGATGAGCAGTTCTTC
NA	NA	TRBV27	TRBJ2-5	CASSLYGGPETQYF	TGTGCCAGCAGTTTGTATGGGGGACCAGAGACCCAGTACTTC
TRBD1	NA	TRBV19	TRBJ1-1	CASSIKDRPGTEAFF	TGTGCCAGTAGTATTAAGGACAGGCCCGGCACTGAAGCTTTCTTT
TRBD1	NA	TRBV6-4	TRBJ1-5	CASSATGGQPQHF	TGTGCCAGCAGTGCGACAGGGGGCCAGCCCCAGCATTTT
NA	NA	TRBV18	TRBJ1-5	CASSPGQGSNQPQHF	TGTGCCAGCTCACCCGGGCAGGGCAGCAATCAGCCCCAGCATTTT
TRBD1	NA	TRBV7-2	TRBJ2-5	CASSLTPGTGRETQYF	TGTGCCAGCAGCTTAACTCCCGGGACAGGGAGAGAGACCCAGTACTTC
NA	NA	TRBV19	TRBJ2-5	CATGAETQYF	TGTGCCACTGGGGCGGAGACCCAGTACTTC
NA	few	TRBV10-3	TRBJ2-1	CAIRQGSYNEQFF	TGTGCCATCAGGCAAGGGTCCTACAATGAGCAGTTCTTC
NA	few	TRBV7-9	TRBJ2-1	CASSSPLRDNNNEQFF	TGTGCCAGCAGCTCCCCTTTGCGGGACAATAACAATGAGCAGTTCTTC
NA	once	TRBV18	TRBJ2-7	CASSPWDNSYEQYF	TGTGCCAGCTCACCTTGGGACAACTCCTACGAGCAGTACTTC
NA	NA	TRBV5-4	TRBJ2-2	CASSWGDRANTGELFF	TGTGCCAGCAGCTGGGGAGACAGAGCGAACACCGGGGAGCTGTTTTTT
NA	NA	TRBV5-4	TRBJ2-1	CASSLPGPNEQFF	TGTGCCAGCAGCTTGCCCGGCCCTAATGAGCAGTTCTTC
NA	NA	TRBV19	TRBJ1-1	CASSHTVSLNTEAFF	TGTGCCAGTAGTCACACCGTGTCCCTGAACACTGAAGCTTTCTTT
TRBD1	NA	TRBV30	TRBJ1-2	CAWSKGPGGGYTF	TGTGCCTGGTCTAAGGGCCCAGGGGGAGGCTACACCTTC
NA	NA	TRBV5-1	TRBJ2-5	CASSLGRDAETQYF	TGCGCCAGCAGCTTGGGCAGGGATGCCGAGACCCAGTACTTC
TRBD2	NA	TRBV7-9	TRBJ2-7	CASSLGGRALEQYF	TGTGCCAGCAGCTTAGGCGGGAGGGCCCTCGAGCAGTACTTC
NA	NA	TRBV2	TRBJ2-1	CASRISNEQFF	TGTGCCAGCAGAATATCTAATGAGCAGTTCTTC
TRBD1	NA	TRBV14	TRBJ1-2	CASSGTVFNYGYTF	TGTGCCAGCAGCGGGACAGTTTTTAACTATGGCTACACCTTC
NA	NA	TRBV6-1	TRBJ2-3	CASYAGHSRTDTQYF	TGTGCCAGCTACGCGGGACACTCCCGCACAGATACGCAGTATTTT
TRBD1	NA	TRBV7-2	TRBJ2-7	CASSSGTETYEQYF	TGTGCCAGCAGCTCCGGGACAGAAACCTACGAGCAGTACTTC
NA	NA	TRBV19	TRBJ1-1	CASSIQRQNTEAFF	TGTGCCAGTAGTATACAACGGCAAAACACTGAAGCTTTCTTT
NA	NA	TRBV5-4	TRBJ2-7	CASSLGLAEQYF	TGTGCCAGCAGCTTGGGGCTAGCGGAGCAGTACTTC
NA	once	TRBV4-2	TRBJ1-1	CASSQDQVGTEAFF	TGTGCCAGCAGCCAAGATCAGGTGGGGACTGAAGCTTTCTTT
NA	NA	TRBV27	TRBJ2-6	CASSTPGLTSSGANVLTF	TGTGCCAGCAGTACCCCGGGACTCACAAGCTCTGGGGCCAACGTCCTGACTTTC
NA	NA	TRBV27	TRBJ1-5	CASSSLTLTRGGAFQPQHF	TGTGCCAGCAGTTCACTTACCCTAACCCGGGGGGGGGCGTTTCAGCCCCAGCATTTT
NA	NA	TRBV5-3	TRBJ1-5	CARSLGQSNQPQHF	TGTGCCAGAAGCTTGGGACAGAGCAATCAGCCCCAGCATTTT
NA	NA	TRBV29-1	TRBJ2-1	CSVLRDHSYNEQFF	TGCAGCGTGCTCCGGGACCACTCCTACAATGAGCAGTTCTTC
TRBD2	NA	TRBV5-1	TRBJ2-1	CASSLASGTVNEQFF	TGCGCCAGCAGCTTGGCTAGCGGGACGGTCAATGAGCAGTTCTTC
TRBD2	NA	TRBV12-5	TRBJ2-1	CASGSPTGTSGANEQFF	TGTGCTAGTGGTTCCCCAACCGGGACTAGCGGGGCCAATGAGCAGTTCTTC
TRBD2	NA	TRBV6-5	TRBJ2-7	CASSYGAVAGSYEQYF	TGTGCCAGCAGTTACGGGGCGGTAGCGGGGTCCTACGAGCAGTACTTC
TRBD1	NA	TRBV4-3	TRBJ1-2	CASSQEGTAYGYTF	TGCGCCAGCAGCCAAGAGGGGACAGCCTATGGCTACACCTTC
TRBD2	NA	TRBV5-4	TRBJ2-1	CASSLEPGLAGNNEQFF	TGTGCCAGCAGCTTGGAACCGGGACTAGCGGGGAACAATGAGCAGTTCTTC
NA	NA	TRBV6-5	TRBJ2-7	CASKMQDLYYEQYF	TGTGCCAGCAAGATGCAGGATCTTTACTACGAGCAGTACTTC
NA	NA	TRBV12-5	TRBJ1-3	CASGLVSGDTIYF	TGTGCTAGTGGTTTGGTCTCCGGGGACACCATATATTTT
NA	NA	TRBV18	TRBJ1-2	CATTRGYGYTF	TGTGCCACTACCCGCGGCTATGGCTACACCTTC
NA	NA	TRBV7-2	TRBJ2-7	CASSFGLLNEQYF	TGTGCCAGCAGCTTCGGACTACTGAACGAGCAGTACTTC
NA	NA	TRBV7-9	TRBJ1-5	CASSYDFQPQHF	TGTGCCAGCAGCTACGATTTTCAGCCCCAGCATTTT
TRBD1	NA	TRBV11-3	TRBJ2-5	CASSLSLGQGASGQETQYF	TGTGCCAGCAGCTTATCCCTGGGGCAGGGGGCAAGTGGGCAAGAGACCCAGTACTTC
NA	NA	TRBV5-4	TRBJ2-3	CASSLATDTQYF	TGTGCCAGCAGCTTGGCGACAGATACGCAGTATTTT
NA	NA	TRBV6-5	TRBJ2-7	CASSYSTNYYEQYF	TGTGCCAGCAGTTACTCAACAAATTACTACGAGCAGTACTTC
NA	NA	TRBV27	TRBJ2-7	CASRSVGGDGYEQYF	TGTGCCAGCAGGTCTGTAGGGGGAGACGGCTACGAGCAGTACTTC
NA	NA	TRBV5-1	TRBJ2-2	CASSLSSQLNTGELFF	TGCGCCAGCAGCTTGTCATCCCAGCTGAACACCGGGGAGCTGTTTTTT
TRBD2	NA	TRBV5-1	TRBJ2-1	CASSSDGLAGVGEQFF	TGCGCCAGCAGCTCCGACGGACTAGCGGGAGTTGGTGAGCAGTTCTTC
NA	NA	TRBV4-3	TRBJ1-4	CASSQDGFGEKLFF	TGCGCCAGCAGCCAAGATGGGTTTGGTGAAAAACTGTTTTTT
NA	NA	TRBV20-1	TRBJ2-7	CSAKGPYEQYF	TGCAGTGCTAAAGGGCCGTACGAGCAGTACTTC
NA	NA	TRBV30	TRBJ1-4	CAWSGTAVEKLFF	TGTGCCTGGAGCGGGACGGCCGTCGAAAAACTGTTTTTT
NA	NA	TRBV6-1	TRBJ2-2	CASSELISGPTGELFF	TGTGCCAGCAGTGAACTGATTTCAGGTCCCACCGGGGAGCTGTTTTTT
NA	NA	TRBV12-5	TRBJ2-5	CASGLGQGDGETQYF	TGTGCTAGTGGTTTGGGGCAGGGAGATGGGGAGACCCAGTACTTC
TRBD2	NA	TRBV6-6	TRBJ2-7	CASSSGTSGEQYF	TGTGCCAGCAGTTCCGGGACTAGCGGTGAGCAGTACTTC
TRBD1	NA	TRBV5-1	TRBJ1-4	CASSVMPGQGGEKLFF	TGCGCCAGCAGCGTGATGCCGGGACAGGGAGGCGAAAAACTGTTTTTT
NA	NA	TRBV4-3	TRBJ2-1	CASSLRGAYNEQFF	TGCGCCAGCAGCTTACGCGGAGCCTACAATGAGCAGTTCTTC
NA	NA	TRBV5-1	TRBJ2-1	CASSSQTSNNEQFF	TGCGCCAGCAGCTCCCAGACCAGTAACAATGAGCAGTTCTTC
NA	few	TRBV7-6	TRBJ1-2	CASSNTVGYGYTF	TGTGCCAGCAGTAACACGGTGGGGTATGGCTACACCTTC
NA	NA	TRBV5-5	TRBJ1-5	CASTPGGNQPQHF	TGTGCCAGCACGCCCGGTGGCAATCAGCCCCAGCATTTT
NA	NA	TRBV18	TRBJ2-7	CASSATSAKGYEQYF	TGTGCCAGCTCAGCCACGTCGGCCAAAGGGTACGAGCAGTACTTC